One and the same sample provided the 11 T cell receptor beta chains below, sequenced in a study of shared clonotypes between healthy human individuals. The data were produced by immunoSEQ multiplex PCR, yet TCRdb's version contains in-frame clones alone and is incomplete. The table has 2 million to 2.5 million clones, 92% seen once; the top ten hold approximately 0.41%. Sequenced sample: naive CD4+ T cells from PBMCs. Stated subset: CD45RA+ positively selected. The receptors derive from a man younger than 35 in good health. Some clones in this sample may be carry-over from other donors' samples.

This chain's CDR3 is CASRPLDGANVLTF. The CDR3 nucleotides are TGTGCCAGCAGGCCCCTGGATGGGGCCAACGTCCTGACTTTC. The J gene is TRBJ2-6, the V gene TRBV5-4; D call uncertain. Germline CDR1 reads SGHNT; CDR2 reads YYREEE (reference sequence). The V end lost 5 bases, the J end lost 3 bases, and 9 bases lay between the germline ends. The CDR3 covers 14 residues.

The chain recombines TRBV19 with TRBJ1-1; D call uncertain. V lost 5 bases, J lost 5 bases, and 9 bases lay in between. Per germline, CDR1 LNHDA and CDR2 SQIVND (reference sequence). The CDR3 has 12 amino acids. In nucleotides, the CDR3 is TGTGCCAGTAGTTCCCATTATACTGAAGCTTTCTTT. Translation: CASSSHYTEAFF.

This clone was seen just once. Within the sample, other DNA sequences also encode this same CDR3. The rearrangement joins TRBV7-2 to TRBJ2-1, with 8 bases aligning to TRBD2. Germline V gene sequence: CDR1 SGHTA, CDR2 FQGNSA. This CDR3 region has 15 residues. Trimming removed 6 bases from V and 0 bases from J; junction bases left unmatched: 4. The CDR3 coding sequence is TGTGCCAGCAGTCCTACTAGCGGCTCCTACAATGAGCAGTTCTTC. This codes for CASSPTSGSYNEQFF.

The chain couples TRBV5-4 to TRBJ2-5, with 7 positions matching TRBD2. This CDR3 is built from 15 residues. Germline V gene lookup returns CDR1 SGHNT and CDR2 YYREEE (reference sequence). V trimming: 4 bases; J trimming: 3 bases; junction bases outside the gene matches: 9. The CDR3 DNA sequence: TGTGCCAGCAGCCGTGGGGCTAGCGGTGAAGAGACCCAGTACTTC. Protein sequence: CASSRGASGEETQYF.

The V call is TRBV28, the J call TRBJ1-3; tentatively, D is TRBD1 (6 bases). CDR1 and CDR2 from the germline V gene are MDHEN and SYDVKM. V was clipped by 8 bases and J by 3 bases, with 23 bases between them. CDR3 length equals 17 residues. The CDR3 protein is CASGMGGAQFRGNTIYF. Here the CDR3 DNA reads TGTGCCAGCGGCATGGGGGGGGCGCAGTTTCGTGGAAACACCATATATTTT.

The DNA of the CDR3 is TGTGCCAGCAGCTTTCTACCCGAGGGGCGCGGGGCCGAGCAGTACTTC. This gives the protein CASSFLPEGRGAEQYF. This chain links TRBV7-8 with TRBJ2-7; possibly TRBD2 for D (6 bases). Germline loops: CDR1 SGHVS, CDR2 FQNEAQ. Trimming left V 3 bases short and J 6 bases short, with 21 bases between. The CDR3 length is 16 residues.

This chain links TRBV5-4 with TRBJ1-1; 8 bases align to TRBD1. CDR1 and CDR2 (germline): SGHNT, YYREEE (reference sequence). CDR3 length equals 13 residues. The junction had 5 bases not matched to a gene; V was cut back by 4 bases and J by 6 bases. This chain's CDR3 is CASSAQGEAEAFF. In DNA, the CDR3 is TGTGCCAGCAGCGCACAGGGGGAGGCTGAAGCTTTCTTT.

The chain employs TRBV5-1 and TRBJ2-7; tentatively, D is TRBD1 (5 bases). The CDR3 runs to 14 residues. Germline CDR1 and CDR2: SGHRS and YFSETQ. The V end lost 4 bases, the J end lost 5 bases, and 16 bases lay between the germline ends. The CDR3 DNA follows: TGCGCCAGCAGCGTGATCCAGGGCACCCACGAGCAGTACTTC. Protein sequence: CASSVIQGTHEQYF.

The chain carries TRBV10-3 and TRBJ2-7; maybe TRBD2 (7 bases). This CDR3 comprises 15 residues. Trimming left V 8 bases short and J 0 bases short, with 17 bases between. Per germline, CDR1 ENHRY and CDR2 SYGVKD. As DNA, the CDR3 is TGTGCCATCGATGGGAGCGGGACAAGCTCCTACGAGCAGTACTTC. It is translated as CAIDGSGTSSYEQYF.

This clone was seen a single time. The chain carries TRBV30 and TRBJ1-3; D gene unclear. V gave up 0 bases and J gave up 1 base, with 10 bases separating them. Germline V lookup: CDR1 GTSNPN, CDR2 SVGIG (reference sequence). The CDR3 is made up of 15 amino acids. CDR3 amino acids: CAWSVPPGSGNTIYF. The CDR3 bases are TGTGCCTGGAGTGTACCCCCAGGATCTGGAAACACCATATATTTT.

The chain joins TRBV5-1 to TRBJ2-7; 10 bases are shared with TRBD2. Per germline, CDR1 SGHRS and CDR2 YFSETQ. The CDR3 is 16 residues long. Germline trimming cut 3 bases from V and 0 bases from J; bases unmatched to any gene: 6. The CDR3 region has the DNA TGCGCCAGCAGCTCTCTCCCTAGCGGGAGCTCCTACGAGCAGTACTTC. Translated: CASSSLPSGSSYEQYF.